The 13 T cell receptor beta chains presented below share a single source sample, sequenced in a study of shared clonotypes between healthy human individuals. The repertoire was sequenced with immunoSEQ multiplex PCR; TCRdb's copy has only in-frame clones and lacks some. The sample carries hundreds of thousands of clones, less than 96% recorded once. The specimen was naive CD4+ T cells sorted from blood. Subset: CD45RA+ positively selected. All receptors come from a woman in her thirties in good health.

The chain combines TRBV10-3 with TRBJ2-7, with D perhaps matching TRBD2 (5 bases). Germline values: CDR1 ENHRY, CDR2 SYGVKD. This CDR3 spans 14 amino acids. Trimming pared 2 bases from V and 1 base from J, leaving 9 bases between. CDR3 protein: CAISERRGSYEQYF. Here the CDR3 DNA reads TGTGCCATCAGTGAGCGGCGCGGGTCCTACGAGCAGTACTTC.

The V and J genes are TRBV7-6 and TRBJ1-4, with 7 bases identical to TRBD1. The CDR3 runs 16 residues. The V and J ends lost 5 bases and 3 bases, in that order; junction bases with no gene match: 9. Germline lookup yields CDR1 SGHVS and CDR2 FNYEAQ. CDR3 loop: CASSLGTGVPNEKLFF. The DNA for the CDR3 is TGTGCCAGCAGCCTAGGCACAGGGGTACCTAATGAAAAACTGTTTTTT.

The V gene is TRBV6-6, the J gene TRBJ2-3; TRBD1 might be the D (5 bases). Germline-derived CDR1 and CDR2 are MNHNY and SVGAGI (reference sequence). This CDR3 region has 15 residues. The V end was cut by 0 bases, the J end by 5 bases, with 12 bases between. CDR3: CASSYSGQGLDTQYF. CDR3 bases: TGTGCCAGCAGTTACTCAGGGCAGGGCTTAGATACGCAGTATTTT.

The rearrangement joins TRBV28 to TRBJ2-7; a weak D match, TRBD2 (5 bases). The germline V gene encodes CDR1 MDHEN and CDR2 SYDVKM. The CDR3 runs to 14 residues. Trimming removed 2 bases at V and 1 base at J, with 9 bases between. CDR3 loop: CASSLTRISYEQYF. The DNA of the CDR3 is TGTGCCAGCAGTTTAACTAGGATTTCCTACGAGCAGTACTTC. The whole variable domain, remainder taken from reference TRBV28 and TRBJ2-7, is DVKVTQSSRYLVKRTGEKVFLECVQDMDHENMFWYRQDPGLGLRLIYFSYDVKMKEKGDIPEGYSVSREKKERFSLILESASTNQTSMYLCASSLTRISYEQYFGPGTRLTVT.

V gene TRBV28 combines with J gene TRBJ1-1; D is unclear. The CDR3 is 13 residues long. The germline CDR1 and CDR2 sequences are MDHEN and SYDVKM. V dropped 6 bases and J dropped 7 bases, with 15 bases sitting between them. The CDR3: CASRQTATHEAFF. The CDR3 DNA reads TGTGCCAGCAGACAGACGGCGACTCATGAAGCTTTCTTT.

The rearrangement links TRBV6-1 to TRBJ1-1; D gene ambiguous. The V and J ends lost 4 bases and 6 bases respectively, with 24 bases between them. The CDR3 consists of 17 residues. Germline V gives CDR1 MNHNS, CDR2 SASEGT. The CDR3 DNA sequence: TGTGCCAGCAGTGGCAATTTTGAGATAGGACCGGGCCCTGAAGCTTTCTTT. Translation: CASSGNFEIGPGPEAFF.

The chain employs TRBV28 and TRBJ1-4; 7 bases fit TRBD1. Germline V CDR1 and CDR2: MDHEN, SYDVKM. Unmatched junction bases numbered 3, after V lost 5 bases and J lost 3 bases. The CDR3 contains 14 residues. In DNA, the CDR3 is TGTGCCAGCAGTGCGGACAGGCCTAATGAAAAACTGTTTTTT. This codes for CASSADRPNEKLFF.

The chain combines TRBV5-1 with TRBJ2-7; 7 nucleotides line up with TRBD2. The J segment lost 5 bases and the V segment lost 2 bases, leaving 7 bases of the junction unmatched. CDR1 and CDR2 from the germline V gene are SGHRS and YFSETQ. The CDR3 runs 14 residues. CDR3 DNA: TGCGCCAGCAGCTTCGGACTAGTAACCCACGAGCAGTACTTC. This encodes CASSFGLVTHEQYF.

V is TRBV27 and J is TRBJ2-7; 8 bases map to TRBD1. CDR1 is MNHEY and CDR2 is SMNVEV in the germline V gene (reference sequence). The CDR3 runs to 17 residues. V lost 1 base and J lost 0; bases outside the gene matches: 8. The CDR3 nucleotides are TGTGCCAGCAGTTTATGGCAGGGGGCAGGACCCTCCTACGAGCAGTACTTC. It specifies CASSLWQGAGPSYEQYF.

This chain connects TRBV10-1 to TRBJ2-1; TRBD2 matches 9 bases. V was clipped by 3 bases and J by 9 bases; unmatched bases: 6. CDR3 length: 14 amino acids. The germline V gene encodes CDR1 WNHNN and CDR2 SYGVQD (reference sequence). This CDR3 reads CASSERGLAGEQFF. The CDR3 DNA sequence: TGCGCCAGCAGTGAAAGGGGACTAGCTGGTGAGCAGTTCTTC.

The rearrangement links TRBV28 to TRBJ2-1; possible D gene TRBD1, 5 bases. The CDR3 spans 15 residues. V was shortened by 8 bases and J by 6 bases, with 20 bases between the two germline ends. CDR1 is MDHEN, CDR2 SYDVKM, per germline. The CDR3 protein is CASGAAGYPGNEQFF. The CDR3 DNA sequence: TGTGCCAGCGGAGCCGCAGGGTATCCCGGCAATGAGCAGTTCTTC.

The J gene is TRBJ1-2, the V gene TRBV5-1; D remains ambiguous. This CDR3 contains 16 residues. V gave up 4 bases and J gave up 0 bases, with 16 bases separating them. Per germline, CDR1 SGHRS and CDR2 YFSETQ. The CDR3 spells CASSPGERPANYGYTF. DNA for the CDR3: TGCGCCAGCAGCCCTGGGGAGAGGCCCGCTAACTATGGCTACACCTTC.

This chain uses TRBV29-1 with TRBJ1-1; D unclear. The CDR3 runs to 10 residues. Germline V CDR1 and CDR2: SQVTM, ANQGSEA. Trimming took off 7 bases at V and 0 bases at J, with 3 bases between the two ends. This CDR3 is CSAMNTEAFF. CDR3 in DNA: TGCAGCGCCATGAACACTGAAGCTTTCTTT. The variable domain in full, completed from reference TRBV29-1 and TRBJ1-1, reads SAVISQKPSRDICQRGTSLTIQCQVDSQVTMMFWYRQQPGQSLTLIATANQGSEATYESGFVIDKFPISRPNLTFSTLTVSNMSPEDSSIYLCSAMNTEAFFGQGTRLTVV.